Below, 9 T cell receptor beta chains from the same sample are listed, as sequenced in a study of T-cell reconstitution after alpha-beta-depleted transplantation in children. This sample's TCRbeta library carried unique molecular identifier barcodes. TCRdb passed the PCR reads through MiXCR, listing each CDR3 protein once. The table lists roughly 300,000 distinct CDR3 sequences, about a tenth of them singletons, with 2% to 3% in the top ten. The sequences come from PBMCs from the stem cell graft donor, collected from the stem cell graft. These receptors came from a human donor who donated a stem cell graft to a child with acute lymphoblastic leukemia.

CDR3 amino acids: CASSPPRLAIRPRGYEQYF. DNA for the CDR3: TGTGCCAGCAGCCCTCCGCGGCTCGCGATCAGGCCGAGGGGTTACGAGCAGTACTTC. V and J are TRBV11-2 and TRBJ2-7; D might be TRBD1 or TRBD2, each matching 5 bases. Germline V gene data show CDR1 as SGHAT and CDR2 as FQNNGV. The CDR3 sequence is 19 residues long. With 5 bases removed from V and 4 bases from J, the gap between germline ends came to 30 bases.

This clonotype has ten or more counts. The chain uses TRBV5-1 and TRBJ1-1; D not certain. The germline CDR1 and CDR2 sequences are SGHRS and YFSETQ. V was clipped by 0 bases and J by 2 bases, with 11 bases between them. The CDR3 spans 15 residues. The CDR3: CASSLGPEANTEAFF. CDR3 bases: TGCGCCAGCAGCTTGGGGCCCGAAGCAAACACTGAAGCTTTCTTT.

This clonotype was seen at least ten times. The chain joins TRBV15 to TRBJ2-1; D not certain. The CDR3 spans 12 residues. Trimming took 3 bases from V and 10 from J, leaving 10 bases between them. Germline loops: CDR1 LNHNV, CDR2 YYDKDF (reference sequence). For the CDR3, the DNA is TGTGCCACCAGCAGCGTCTTCGGAGAGCAGTTCTTC. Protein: CATSSVFGEQFF.

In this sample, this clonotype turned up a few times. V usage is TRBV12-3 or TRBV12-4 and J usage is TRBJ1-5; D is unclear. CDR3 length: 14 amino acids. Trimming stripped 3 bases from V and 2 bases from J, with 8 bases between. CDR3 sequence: CASSLRLGNQPQHF. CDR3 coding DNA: TGTGCCAGCAGTTTGCGGTTGGGCAATCAGCCCCAGCATTTT.

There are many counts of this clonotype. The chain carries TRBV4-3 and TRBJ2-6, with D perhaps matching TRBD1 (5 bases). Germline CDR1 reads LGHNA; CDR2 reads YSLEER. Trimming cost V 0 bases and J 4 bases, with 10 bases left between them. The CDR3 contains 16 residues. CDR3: CASSQDLPGGANVLTF. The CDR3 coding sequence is TGCGCCAGCAGCCAAGATCTACCAGGGGGGGCCAACGTCCTGACTTTC.

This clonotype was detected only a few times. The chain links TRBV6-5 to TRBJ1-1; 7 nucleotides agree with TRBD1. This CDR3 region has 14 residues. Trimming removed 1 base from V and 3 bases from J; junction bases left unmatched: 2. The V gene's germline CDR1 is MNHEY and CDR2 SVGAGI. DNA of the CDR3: TGTGCCAGCAGTTACTTCACAGGGGACACTGAAGCTTTCTTT. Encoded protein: CASSYFTGDTEAFF.

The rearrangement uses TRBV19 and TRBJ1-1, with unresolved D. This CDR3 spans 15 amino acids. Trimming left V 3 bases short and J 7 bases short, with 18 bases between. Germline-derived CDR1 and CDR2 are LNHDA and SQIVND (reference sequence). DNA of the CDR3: TGTGCCAGTAGTATCTCTCCTGGTGCTTATGATGAAGCTTTCTTT. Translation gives CASSISPGAYDEAFF.

The CDR3, as DNA: TGTGCCAGTACCTCGAGGAGCTCTGGGGCCAACGTCCTGACTTTC. Encoded protein: CASTSRSSGANVLTF. The genes are TRBV19 and TRBJ2-6; no clear D. Germline V lookup: CDR1 LNHDA, CDR2 SQIVND (reference sequence). V dropped 7 bases and J dropped 0 bases, with 10 bases sitting between them. This CDR3 has 15 amino acids. Variable domain in full (rest from reference TRBV19 and TRBJ2-6): DGGITQSPKYLFRKEGQNVTLSCEQNLNHDAMYWYRQDPGQGLRLIYYSQIVNDFQKGDIAEGYSVSREKKESFPLTVTSAQKNPTAFYLCASTSRSSGANVLTFGAGSRLTVL.

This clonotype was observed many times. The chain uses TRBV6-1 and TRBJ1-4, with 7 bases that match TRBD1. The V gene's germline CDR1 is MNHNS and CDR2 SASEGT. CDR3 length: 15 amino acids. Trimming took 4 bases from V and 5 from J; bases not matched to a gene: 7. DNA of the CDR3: TGTGCCAGCAGTGCCAGGGACAGCTACAATGAAAAACTGTTTTTT. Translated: CASSARDSYNEKLFF.